The rows below give T cell receptor beta chains drawn from one sample of a study of early T cells in non-severe SARS-CoV-2 infection. TCRdb called the 5' RACE reads again in MiXCR, with one record for every CDR3 protein. The table records tens of thousands of distinct CDR3 sequences, approximately 5.8% of them present only once. The sequencing sample was made of whole blood. All receptors come from an adult who was a healthcare worker with PCR-confirmed SARS-CoV-2 infection or an uninfected control (not recorded which). CDR3s include the opening cysteine and the closing phenylalanine or tryptophan. A D gene is named only where the DNA matches it firmly. Clone size is given for some rows only: seen once, a few or many times, or a class if the clone is expanded.

d_call j_call v_call clone_size cdr3_aa cdr3_nt
TRBD2 TRBJ2-5 TRBV20-1 many CSAVLAGESETQYF TGCAGTGCTGTACTGGCGGGAGAGAGCGAGACCCAGTACTTC
. TRBJ2-1 TRBV6-5 many CASSYFPRSSYNEQFF TGTGCCAGCAGTTACTTCCCACGGAGCTCCTACAATGAGCAGTTCTTC
. TRBJ1-6 TRBV6-5 few CASSYPKPGSPLHF TGTGCCAGCAGTTACCCGAAACCCGGGTCACCCCTCCACTTT
. TRBJ2-3 TRBV10-3 . CAVRTPQGTTDTQYF TGTGCCGTCCGAACCCCTCAAGGGACCACAGATACGCAGTATTTT
. TRBJ2-1 TRBV6-5 many CASQRDSSSYNEQFF TGTGCCAGCCAAAGGGACTCCAGCTCCTACAATGAGCAGTTCTTC
. TRBJ2-4 TRBV5-1 many CASSNEGQSKNIQYF TGCGCCAGCAGCAACGAAGGACAGAGCAAAAACATTCAGTACTTC
TRBD1 TRBJ2-1 TRBV7-9 many CASTGGQGAVNEQFF TGTGCCAGCACAGGAGGACAGGGGGCAGTAAATGAGCAGTTCTTC
TRBD1 TRBJ2-1 TRBV11-3 many CASSEGQGTIEQFF TGTGCCAGCAGCGAGGGACAGGGCACGATTGAGCAGTTCTTC
. TRBJ1-1 TRBV14 many CASSQYSAGLTRTEAFF TGTGCCAGCAGCCAATACTCAGCCGGGTTAACTCGCACTGAAGCTTTCTTT
. TRBJ1-2 TRBV12-3/TRBV12-4 many CASSLFTGSYGYTF TGTGCCAGCAGTCTCTTCACAGGGAGCTATGGCTACACCTTC
TRBD2 TRBJ2-2 TRBV7-6 . CASSRTSGSHTGELFF TGTGCCAGCTCGCGGACTAGCGGGAGTCACACCGGGGAGCTGTTTTTT
. TRBJ1-1 TRBV12-3/TRBV12-4 few CASTQGLANTEAFF TGTGCCAGCACCCAGGGATTGGCGAACACTGAAGCTTTCTTT
. TRBJ1-5 TRBV12-3/TRBV12-4 many CASSFSGQPQHF TGTGCCAGCAGTTTTAGCGGGCAGCCCCAGCATTTT
. TRBJ2-1 TRBV7-6 many CASSLASSSYNEQFF TGTGCCAGCAGCTTAGCCTCGAGCTCCTACAATGAGCAGTTCTTC
. TRBJ2-3 TRBV4-2 many CASTGDTLDTQYF TGTGCCAGCACGGGGGATACCCTAGATACGCAGTATTTT
TRBD1 TRBJ2-1 TRBV6-6 . CASRPGQGLVMGDEQFF TGTGCCAGCAGGCCGGGACAGGGGTTGGTGATGGGCGATGAGCAGTTCTTC
TRBD1 TRBJ1-1 TRBV6-4 many CASSVEQGVNEAFF TGTGCCAGCAGTGTCGAACAGGGGGTTAATGAAGCTTTCTTT
. TRBJ1-4 TRBV20-1 . CSATGPDNEKLFF TGCAGTGCTACCGGGCCCGATAATGAAAAACTGTTTTTT
TRBD1 TRBJ1-6 TRBV6-6 many CASSYSTGTGNNSPLHF TGTGCCAGCAGTTACTCGACGGGGACAGGGAATAATTCACCCCTCCACTTT
. TRBJ1-6 TRBV25-1 many CASSEYNTLHF TGTGCCAGCAGTGAATATAACACCCTCCACTTT
. TRBJ2-7 TRBV12-3/TRBV12-4 many CASRATGYEQYF TGTGCCAGCAGGGCTACAGGGTACGAGCAGTACTTC
. TRBJ2-5 TRBV29-1 many CSVRGTAGGETQYF TGCAGCGTTCGGGGGACAGCTGGAGGAGAGACCCAGTACTTC
. TRBJ2-5 TRBV13 many CASSFPWGTQYF TGTGCCAGCAGCTTCCCTTGGGGGACCCAGTACTTC
. TRBJ1-1 TRBV20-1 many CSARSPGERTEAFF TGCAGTGCTAGATCCCCCGGGGAACGGACTGAAGCTTTCTTT
TRBD2 TRBJ2-1 TRBV5-4 many CASSRTSGSSEEQFF TGTGCCAGCAGTAGGACTAGCGGGAGTTCGGAAGAGCAGTTCTTC
TRBD1 TRBJ1-5 TRBV20-1 many CSAAGQEGNQPQHF TGCAGTGCTGCGGGACAGGAAGGCAATCAGCCCCAGCATTTT
TRBD1 TRBJ1-1 TRBV10-2 many CASSYTGATEAFF TGCGCCAGCAGCTATACAGGGGCCACTGAAGCTTTCTTT
TRBD2 TRBJ2-5 TRBV12-3/TRBV12-4 many CASSYPGTSKETQYF TGTGCCAGCAGTTACCCCGGGACTAGTAAAGAGACCCAGTACTTC